This is a list of T cell receptor beta chains from one sample in a study of tumour-infiltrating T cells in Burkitt lymphoma. The method was immunoSEQ multiplex PCR; TCRdb's version includes in-frame clones alone and lacks a portion of them. Of some 730 clones detected, around 52% appear once; the ten largest clones hold over 25%. The material sequenced was tumor tissue. The receptors here all came from a human donor with Burkitt lymphoma. Each CDR3 is given with its conserved first and last residue. The D gene is left open where the match is weak. Clone size is given for some rows only: seen once, a few or many times, or a class if the clone is expanded.

.	TRBV1	.	TRBJ2-2	TGCACCAGCAGCCAAGAAGCTAGCGGGGGGCCTCAAACGGGGACCGGGGAGCTGTTTTTT	CTSSQEASGGPQTGTGELFF
.	TRBV4-3	.	TRBJ2-5	TGCGCCAGCAGCCAAGACGAGATGACCGGGGAGACCCAGTACTTC	CASSQDEMTGETQYF
.	TRBV11-2	.	TRBJ2-5	TGTGCCAGCAGCTTAGTGGCAGTCCAAGAGACCCAGTACTTC	CASSLVAVQETQYF
.	TRBV6-6	.	TRBJ1-5	TGTGCCAGCAGTTACAGCCAGGGTGGGCAGCCCCAGCATTTT	CASSYSQGGQPQHF
.	TRBV6-9	.	TRBJ2-7	TGTGCCAGCATGACGGGCAATACCTACGAGCAGTACTTC	CASMTGNTYEQYF
.	TRBV7-6	.	TRBJ1-1	TGTGCCAGCAGCCTACAGGGTCCAGGCACTGAAGCTTTCTTT	CASSLQGPGTEAFF
few	TRBV9	TRBD1	TRBJ2-7	TGTGCCAGCAGCGCCGGGACAGGGCCTCCCTACGAGCAGTACTTC	CASSAGTGPPYEQYF
large	TRBV4-2	.	TRBJ1-1	TGTGCCAGCAGCCAAGCAGGGGCCGGGGTCACTGAAGCTTTCTTT	CASSQAGAGVTEAFF
.	TRBV7-9	TRBD2	TRBJ2-3	TGTGCCAGCAGTTTAGAGCGGGGGTCGTTGGGAGATACGCAGTATTTT	CASSLERGSLGDTQYF
.	TRBV5-1	TRBD1	TRBJ2-1	TGCGCCAGCAGCGAGGGGTGGACAGGTATCCACAATGAGCAGTTCTTC	CASSEGWTGIHNEQFF
.	TRBV19	TRBD2	TRBJ2-1	TGTGCCAGTCAGGGGACTAGCGGGGCCTACAATGAGCAGTTCTTC	CASQGTSGAYNEQFF
.	TRBV4-1	.	TRBJ1-2	TGCGCCAGCAGCCGTACTCAGAACCGAAAGACCTATGGCTACACCTTC	CASSRTQNRKTYGYTF
.	TRBV18	.	TRBJ1-4	TGTGCCAGCTCACCGGAGGATGAAAAACTGTTTTTT	CASSPEDEKLFF
large	TRBV11-2	TRBD1	TRBJ1-5	TGTGCCAGCAGCGGGACAGGGCGTGATCAGCCCCAGCATTTT	CASSGTGRDQPQHF
.	TRBV6-1	.	TRBJ2-5	TGTGCCACCAGAGGGTGGGGCGCCCAGTACTTC	CATRGWGAQYF
few	TRBV6-6	.	TRBJ1-4	TGTGCCAGCAGTTTCGGGGGTTCAGGAGAAAAACTGTTTTTT	CASSFGGSGEKLFF
hyperexpanded	TRBV6-1	.	TRBJ1-5	TGTGCCAGTAGACTGTCATATAGCAATCAGCCCCAGCATTTT	CASRLSYSNQPQHF
few	TRBV29-1	.	TRBJ1-1	TGCAGCATAGGATCGGGGACTGAAGCTTTCTTT	CSIGSGTEAFF
.	TRBV6-6	TRBD1	TRBJ2-7	TGTGCCAGCAGTTACGGTCAGGGGGCTTACGAGCAGTACTTC	CASSYGQGAYEQYF
.	TRBV11-2	.	TRBJ2-7	TGTGCCAGCAGCTTATCTTCAACCGGCGAGCAGTACTTC	CASSLSSTGEQYF
.	TRBV29-1	.	TRBJ2-5	TGCAGCGTTGGTACAGTCCAAGAGACCCAGTACTTC	CSVGTVQETQYF
.	TRBV5-8	TRBD1	TRBJ1-6	TGTGCCAGCAGCTACGGGACAGAGTATCCCCTCCACTTT	CASSYGTEYPLHF
few	TRBV10-1	TRBD1	TRBJ2-2	TGCGCCAGCAGTGAGTCGGGGGGGACAGGGGACACCGGGGAGCTGTTTTTT	CASSESGGTGDTGELFF
few	TRBV5-4	.	TRBJ2-1	TGTGCCAGCAGCTTGGGGGGGAGCTCCTACAATGAGCAGTTCTTC	CASSLGGSSYNEQFF
few	TRBV5-4	.	TRBJ1-5	TGTGCCAGCAGCCCGGGGGTAGAAAATCAGCCCCAGCATTTT	CASSPGVENQPQHF
.	TRBV11-3	TRBD1	TRBJ2-2	TGTGCCAGCAGCTTTTGGACAGGTCGCACCGGGGAGCTGTTTTTT	CASSFWTGRTGELFF
.	TRBV6-6	.	TRBJ2-1	TGTGCCACCGGGACAATTATTTACAATGAGCAGTTCTTC	CATGTIIYNEQFF
.	TRBV19	.	TRBJ2-3	TGTGCCAGTAGTATAGATCGGCCAGATACGCAGTATTTT	CASSIDRPDTQYF
.	TRBV9	.	TRBJ1-1	TGTGCCAGCAGCGAAGGGGGGGGAGGGTACACTGAAGCTTTCTTT	CASSEGGGGYTEAFF
.	TRBV5-1	.	TRBJ1-1	TGCGCCAGCAGCTTGGTGGGTTCCGGGAACACTGAAGCTTTCTTT	CASSLVGSGNTEAFF
.	TRBV27	TRBD2	TRBJ2-2	TGTGCCAGCAGGCCTCTCCAGATCGGGGGGAGGTGGACCGGGGAGCTGTTTTTT	CASRPLQIGGRWTGELFF